One T cell receptor (beta chain) is described in this entry. Its antigen specificity is not known. No per-base quality is available; no much larger clone lies one base away. The immunoSEQ Assay, which relies on bias-controlled multiplex PCR amplification of genomic DNA, was used to profile TCRbeta CDR3 regions. In the source study's methods: To quantify the absolute abundance of each unique TCRbeta CDR3 region, the sequences were collapsed and filtered. Differential abundance was tested with a binomial (Fisher-equivalent) model and with a beta-binomial model adding time-dependent variance fitted from healthy donors. Clones with fewer than 5 combined templates were removed, and differential abundance was called for clones with a Benjamini-Hochberg FDR below 0.01. In the beta-binomial model, variance was expressed as a function of the total template count across the two samples, in the form v = (b*log(k)+a)^2. Entries here come from immuneACCESS through TCRdb and include only in-frame sequences with V and J called. Some clones fail to appear in such tables; in the studies checked, an unresolved V gene covers under half of the shortfall, and the cause of the remainder is unknown. V and J calls and clone size follow that table, whereas D and trimming were derived from the DNA. For this sample the table gives about 82,000 clones, of which over 85% were detected only once. The top ten clones comprise roughly 7.3% of the sample.

This specimen belongs to a study of identifying expanded T cells in peripheral blood (dated by TCRdb to the late 2010s). For the study in its entirety: Technical replicates were generated by sequencing separate aliquots of the same genomic DNA pool, and four replicates were compared pairwise.

General study outcomes and caveats: Across all healthy donors, variance in clone template counts between two-week samples was found to increase significantly with total template count. Both the number of clones called differentially abundant and the false-positive rate were significantly reduced by the beta-binomial model across all healthy-donor time intervals. The authors expected that over much longer intervals, such as months to years, biological variance in healthy repertoires might increase even further. The binomial model flagged roughly 1.1 differentially abundant clones between technical replicates, compared with 15 to 17 over about 2 weeks and 19 to 20 over about 4 weeks.

No immune events such as infections were documented for the healthy donors during the collection period. Healthy-donor blood repertoires served as a training cohort to calibrate time-dependent variance in a beta-binomial model of T-cell clone differential abundance. The training cohort comprised approximately 10 healthy donors, 3 female and 7 male. On average the donors were approximately 40 years old, and their ages spanned roughly 25 to 70 years. Obtained from a commercial supplier, whole blood was collected from each healthy donor at three time points set around 13 days apart. For immunosequencing, genomic DNA was extracted from unsorted whole blood. The CDR3 numbers 14 residues from cysteine through phenylalanine. CDR3 DNA only is kept here, 42 bases in frame from base 1. CDR1 and CDR2 were assigned from the germline V gene as SNHLY and FYNNEI. Germline trimming amounts to 8 bases on V and 5 bases on J, with 11 as the count of junction bases outside the gene matches.

This receptor chain uses TRBV2 and TRBJ1-2; the central 7 bases match TRBD1. The specimen sequenced was blood. This TCR came from a person aged 18-69 years in good health. The CDR3 in this case is CASRQGSRLYGYTF. In nucleotide form, the sequence is TGTGCCAGCCGACAGGGAAGCCGCCTGTATGGCTACACCTTC.